These 26 T cell receptor beta chains originate from one sample sequenced in a study of a mutant IDH1 vaccine in newly diagnosed glioma. The time point denotes: week 5, during vaccination. The study gave 300 ug of mutant IDH1 20-mer peptide per vaccine dose, with topical imiquimod. Generated by immunoSEQ multiplex PCR, the TCRdb table keeps only in-frame clones and is missing some. The sample holds 60,000 or so clones; around 82% are singletons and the top ten take 3% to 3.5%. Antigens for these TCRs are unknown. The sequencing here drew on PBMCs, taken from a glioma patient whose treatment included an IDH1 peptide vaccine. The receptors come from a woman under 30 with glioma. Some clones in this sample may be carry-over from other donors' samples.

The table lists this clone with a count of one. The chain has TRBV9 and TRBJ1-3; TRBD1 might be the D (6 bases). Germline V lookup: CDR1 SGDLS, CDR2 YYNGEE. The CDR3 sequence is 15 residues long. V lost 4 bases to trimming and J lost 2 bases, with 13 bases between them. In nucleotides, the CDR3 is TGTGCCAGCAGCACAACAGGGTTGCCTGGAAACACCATATATTTT. Translation: CASSTTGLPGNTIYF.

This clone turned up a few times. The chain uses TRBV7-2 and TRBJ1-5; D may be TRBD1 (5 bases). V gave up 1 base and J gave up 2 bases, with 12 bases separating them. CDR1 and CDR2 (germline): SGHTA, FQGNSA. The CDR3 is 16 residues long. CDR3 in amino acids: CASSLVSGRGNQPQHF. The CDR3 DNA is TGTGCCAGCAGCTTAGTCTCAGGCAGGGGCAATCAGCCCCAGCATTTT.

V is TRBV30 and J is TRBJ2-5; D is ambiguous. The CDR3 consists of 11 residues. The V end lost 5 bases, the J end lost 2 bases, and 6 bases lay between the germline ends. Germline CDR1 GTSNPN, CDR2 SVGIG (reference sequence). The CDR3 DNA reads as TGTGCCTGGTCCTTTCAAGAGACCCAGTACTTC. Translating gives CAWSFQETQYF.

The gene calls are TRBV5-6 and TRBJ1-5; TRBD1 is a possible D gene (6 bases). The CDR3 is 16 amino acids. Germline V CDR1 and CDR2: SGHDT, YYEEEE. V was clipped by 3 bases and J by 5 bases, with 18 bases between them. This chain's CDR3 is CASSSTNRARDQPQHF. The DNA for the CDR3 is TGTGCCAGCAGCTCAACAAACAGGGCCAGGGATCAGCCCCAGCATTTT. The variable domain in full, with the rest retrieved from reference TRBV5-6 and TRBJ1-5, is DAGVTQSPTHLIKTRGQQVTLRCSPKSGHDTVSWYQQALGQGPQFIFQYYEEEERQRGNFPDRFSGHQFPNYSSELNVNALLLGDSALYLCASSSTNRARDQPQHFGDGTRLSIL.

The gene calls are TRBV2 and TRBJ2-1; 9 bases fit TRBD1. Germline loops: CDR1 SNHLY, CDR2 FYNNEI. The CDR3 is 14 amino acids. J gave up 0 bases and V 9 bases, and 3 bases lay outside the gene matches. The CDR3 here is CARGTGSSYNEQFF. The CDR3, as DNA: TGTGCCAGAGGGACAGGGTCCTCCTACAATGAGCAGTTCTTC.

The V and J genes are TRBV25-1 and TRBJ2-5; D is uncertain. Germline lookup yields CDR1 MGHDK and CDR2 SYGVNS. This CDR3 region has 14 residues. V lost 5 bases, J lost 4 bases, and 14 bases lay in between. CDR3 sequence (DNA): TGTGCCAGCAGTTCCCCTTACCGCCGAGAGACCCAGTACTTC. Translation gives CASSSPYRRETQYF.

Only one count was recorded for this clone. CDR3 DNA: TGTGCCAGCAGCCCTCATATAGCGGGGGGGGGCTACGAGCAGTACTTC. It yields the protein CASSPHIAGGGYEQYF. The rearrangement links TRBV9 to TRBJ2-7; TRBD2 aligns across 11 bases. The J segment lost 3 bases and the V segment lost 4 bases, leaving 9 bases of the junction unmatched. Germline values: CDR1 SGDLS, CDR2 YYNGEE. The CDR3 consists of 16 residues.

The chain joins TRBV7-5 to TRBJ1-4; TRBD1 reflects the table's D call only, with no check against the DNA. TRBV7-5 counts as a pseudogene. The CDR3 extends over 17 amino acids. The CDR3 DNA follows: TGTGCCAGAAGCTTAGGTAGGGGAAAGAGGACTAATGAAAAACTGTTTTTT. Translated, it gives CARSLGRGKRTNEKLFF.

This chain connects TRBV7-2 to TRBJ2-6; TRBD1 might be the D (5 bases). Germline loops: CDR1 SGHTA, CDR2 FQGNSA. Trimming left V 0 bases short and J 0 bases short, with 15 bases between. The length of the CDR3 is 19 residues. CDR3 loop: CASSLAKKGIISGANVLTF. Written as DNA, the CDR3 is TGTGCCAGCAGCTTAGCGAAGAAGGGGATCATCTCTGGGGCCAACGTCCTGACTTTC. Based on the CDR3 plus reference TRBV7-2 and TRBJ2-6, the full variable domain is GAGVSQSPSNKVTEKGKDVELRCDPISGHTALYWYRQSLGQGLEFLIYFQGNSAPDKSGLPSDRFSAERTGGSVSTLTIQRTQQEDSAVYLCASSLAKKGIISGANVLTFGAGSRLTVL.

This rearrangement joins TRBV13 to TRBJ1-4, with 8 bases fitting TRBD1. Germline V lookup: CDR1 PRHDT, CDR2 FYEKMQ (reference sequence). V trimming: 0 bases; J trimming: 8 bases; junction bases outside the gene matches: 2. The CDR3 is 14 amino acids. DNA of the CDR3: TGTGCCAGCAGCTTAGGAACAGGGGGGGAAAAACTGTTTTTT. Translated: CASSLGTGGEKLFF.

The CDR3 bases are TGCGCCAGCAGCCCTACAGGGCCAGGTGGCTACACCTTC. Residues: CASSPTGPGGYTF. The chain joins TRBV5-1 to TRBJ1-2, with a tentative D call TRBD1 (6 bases). Trimming removed 4 bases from V and 7 bases from J, with 14 bases in between. CDR3 length: 13 residues. The germline V gene has CDR1 SGHRS and CDR2 YFSETQ.

This clone has a single count. This chain joins TRBV4-1 and TRBJ2-7; 11 bases line up with TRBD2. The CDR3 runs 17 residues. V shed 1 base and J 7 bases; nucleotides not matched to a gene: 12. Germline lookup yields CDR1 MGHRA and CDR2 YSYEKL. Here the CDR3 reads CASSQGWLAGGLGEQYF. DNA of the CDR3: TGCGCCAGCAGCCAAGGGTGGCTAGCGGGAGGTCTCGGGGAGCAGTACTTC.

The CDR3 region is CASSLGGAGQNTEAFF. The CDR3, as DNA: TGTGCCAGCAGCTTGGGGGGGGCAGGGCAGAACACTGAAGCTTTCTTT. The chain employs TRBV5-4 and TRBJ1-1; possibly TRBD1 for D (6 bases). The CDR3 runs 16 residues. V lost 0 bases, J lost 1 base, and 13 bases lay in between. Germline assignment: CDR1 SGHNT and CDR2 YYREEE (reference sequence).

This rearrangement joins TRBV2 to TRBJ1-4; 7 bases align to TRBD1. The CDR3 has 15 amino acids. CDR1 and CDR2 (germline): SNHLY, FYNNEI. Germline trimming cut 7 bases from V and 6 bases from J; bases unmatched to any gene: 11. Here the CDR3 reads CASKPAGQSYEKLFF. CDR3 DNA sequence: TGTGCCAGCAAACCGGCGGGACAGTCATATGAAAAACTGTTTTTT. The variable domain in full, completed from reference TRBV2 and TRBJ1-4, reads EPEVTQTPSHQVTQMGQEVILRCVPISNHLYFYWYRQILGQKVEFLVSFYNNEISEKSEIFDDQFSVERPDGSNFTLKIRSTKLEDSAMYFCASKPAGQSYEKLFFGSGTQLSVL.

This clone was seen once. Different DNA sequences within this sample yield the same CDR3. The V call is TRBV10-3, the J call TRBJ2-5; D not resolved. CDR3 size: 12 residues. The germline V and J ends were trimmed by 3 bases and 2 bases, with 4 bases remaining between them. Germline V gene sequence: CDR1 ENHRY, CDR2 SYGVKD. The CDR3 DNA reads TGTGCCATCAGTGATAATCAAGAGACCCAGTACTTC. Translating gives CAISDNQETQYF.

Only one count was recorded for this clone. The chain carries TRBV27 and TRBJ1-5; D unresolved. The CDR3 sequence is 12 residues long. Germline assignment: CDR1 MNHEY and CDR2 SMNVEV (reference sequence). The V and J ends lost 5 bases and 6 bases respectively, with 8 bases between them. The CDR3 here is CASSKGGQPQHF. The CDR3 region has the DNA TGTGCCAGCAGTAAGGGAGGTCAGCCCCAGCATTTT.

This clone was counted a few times. The chain couples TRBV14 to TRBJ1-1; unclear D gene. The CDR3 spans 17 residues. Germline V gene lookup returns CDR1 SGHDN and CDR2 FVKESK. Trimming removed 3 bases at V and 3 bases at J, with 20 bases between. CDR3 coding DNA: TGTGCCAGCAGCCATCTCCTCACCATCCCGTGGGACACTGAAGCTTTCTTT. Translated, it gives CASSHLLTIPWDTEAFF.

This clone was found a few times. The rearrangement joins TRBV7-8 to TRBJ2-6; D remains ambiguous. Germline V lookup: CDR1 SGHVS, CDR2 FQNEAQ. The V end was cut by 0 bases, the J end by 1 base, with 13 bases between. The CDR3 loop spans 18 amino acids. For the CDR3, the DNA is TGTGCCAGCAGCTTAGCTTCGACAAGATGGTCTGGGGCCAACGTCCTGACTTTC. This gives the protein CASSLASTRWSGANVLTF. The variable domain in full, completed from reference TRBV7-8 and TRBJ2-6, reads GAGVSQSPRYKVAKRGQDVALRCDPISGHVSLFWYQQALGQGPEFLTYFQNEAQLDKSGLPSDRFFAERPEGSVSTLKIQRTQQEDSAVYLCASSLASTRWSGANVLTFGAGSRLTVL.

The chain carries TRBV7-2 and TRBJ1-2; D remains unclear. The length of the CDR3 is 12 residues. The V and J ends lost 1 base and 10 bases respectively, with 10 bases between them. Germline lookup yields CDR1 SGHTA and CDR2 FQGNSA. The CDR3 spells CASSLGQSFYTF. CDR3 nucleotides: TGTGCCAGCAGCTTAGGGCAGTCGTTCTACACCTTC.

This chain connects TRBV19 to TRBJ1-2, with D possibly being TRBD1 (5 bases). V was clipped by 10 bases and J by 4 bases, with 13 bases between them. This CDR3 has 12 amino acids. Germline V lookup: CDR1 LNHDA, CDR2 SQIVND (reference sequence). DNA for the CDR3: TGTGCCACCATGGGACCAGCCTATGGCTACACCTTC. This codes for CATMGPAYGYTF.

The chain links TRBV2 to TRBJ2-5; 7 bases match TRBD2. Germline V gene lookup returns CDR1 SNHLY and CDR2 FYNNEI. J lost 4 bases, V lost 8 bases, and 25 bases had no gene match. The CDR3 consists of 19 residues. The CDR3 DNA sequence: TGTGCCAGCCGGACTCTGGCTGAGCGGGGAATTTTTCGAGGAGAGACCCAGTACTTC. As protein: CASRTLAERGIFRGETQYF.

The chain has TRBV4-1 and TRBJ2-7, with 10 nucleotides matching TRBD1. CDR1 and CDR2 (germline): MGHRA, YSYEKL. Trimming removed 1 base from V and 5 bases from J; junction bases left unmatched: 8. CDR3 length equals 16 residues. The CDR3 DNA is TGCGCCAGCAGCCAAGGTCCGGGACAGGGGTTGAACGAGCAGTACTTC. The encoded protein is CASSQGPGQGLNEQYF.

The V gene is TRBV7-3, the J gene TRBJ1-2; a weak D match, TRBD1 (6 bases). Germline-derived CDR1 and CDR2 are SGHTA and FQGTGA. There are 13 residues in the CDR3. Deletions cut 5 bases from V and 8 bases from J, with 15 bases between. CDR3 DNA: TGTGCCAGCAGCGCACGGGGGGCTGAGGGCTACACCTTC. As protein: CASSARGAEGYTF.

V gene TRBV4-1 combines with J gene TRBJ1-5; D is possibly TRBD1 (6 bases). V shed 0 bases and J shed 0 bases, with 15 bases lying between them. CDR1 and CDR2 from the germline V gene are MGHRA and YSYEKL. This CDR3 has 18 residues. The CDR3: CASSQDIFGGYSNQPQHF. The CDR3 DNA follows: TGCGCCAGCAGCCAAGATATATTTGGGGGCTATAGCAATCAGCCCCAGCATTTT.

This clone was seen a handful of times. Here the CDR3 reads CASTPGQGQTGELFF. DNA of the CDR3: TGTGCCAGTACCCCGGGACAGGGTCAAACCGGGGAGCTGTTTTTT. The rearrangement links TRBV19 to TRBJ2-2; TRBD1 agrees at 9 bases. This CDR3 contains 15 residues. Per the germline V gene, CDR1 is LNHDA and CDR2 is SQIVND (reference sequence). The J segment lost 5 bases and the V segment lost 7 bases, leaving 8 bases of the junction unmatched.

The chain carries TRBV29-1 and TRBJ2-4; the D is unclear. Germline V gene sequence: CDR1 SQVTM, CDR2 ANQGSEA. Trimming cost V 4 bases and J 10 bases, with 8 bases left between them. The CDR3 length is 10 residues. CDR3 amino acids: CSVVVGIQYF. Written as DNA, the CDR3 is TGCAGCGTTGTAGTTGGGATTCAGTACTTC.